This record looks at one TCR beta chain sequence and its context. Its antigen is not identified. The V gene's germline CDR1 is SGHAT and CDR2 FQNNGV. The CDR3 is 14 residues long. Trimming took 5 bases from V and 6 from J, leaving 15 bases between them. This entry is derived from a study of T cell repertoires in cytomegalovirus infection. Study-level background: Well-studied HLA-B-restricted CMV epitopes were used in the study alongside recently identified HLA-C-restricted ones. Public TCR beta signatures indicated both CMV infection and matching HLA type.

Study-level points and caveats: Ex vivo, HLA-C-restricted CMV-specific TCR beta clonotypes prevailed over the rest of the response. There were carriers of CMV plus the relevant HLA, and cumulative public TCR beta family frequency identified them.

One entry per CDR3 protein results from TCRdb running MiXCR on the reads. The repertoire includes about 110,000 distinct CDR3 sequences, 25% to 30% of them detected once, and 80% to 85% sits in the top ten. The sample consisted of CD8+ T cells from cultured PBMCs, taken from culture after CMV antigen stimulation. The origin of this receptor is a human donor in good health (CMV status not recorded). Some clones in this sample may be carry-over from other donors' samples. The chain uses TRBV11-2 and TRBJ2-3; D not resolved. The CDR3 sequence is CASSLGPSWDTQYF. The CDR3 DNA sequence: TGTGCCAGCAGCCTGGGCCCTTCTTGGGATACGCAGTATTTT.